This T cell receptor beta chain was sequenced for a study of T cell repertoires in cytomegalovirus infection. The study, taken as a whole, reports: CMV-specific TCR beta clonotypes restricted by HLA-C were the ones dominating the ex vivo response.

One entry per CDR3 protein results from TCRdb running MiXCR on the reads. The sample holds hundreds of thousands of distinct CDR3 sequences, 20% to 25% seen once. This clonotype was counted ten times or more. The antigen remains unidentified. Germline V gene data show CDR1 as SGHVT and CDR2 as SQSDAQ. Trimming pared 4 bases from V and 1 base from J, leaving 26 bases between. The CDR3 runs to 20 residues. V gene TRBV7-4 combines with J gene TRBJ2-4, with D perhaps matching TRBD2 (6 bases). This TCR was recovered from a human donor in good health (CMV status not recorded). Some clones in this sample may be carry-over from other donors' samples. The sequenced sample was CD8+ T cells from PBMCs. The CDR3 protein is CASSSPGDSPCPGAKNIQYF. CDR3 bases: TGTGCCAGCAGCTCACCGGGAGATAGTCCTTGCCCCGGGGCCAAAAACATTCAGTACTTC.